This TCR beta chain is drawn from a study of CD8 T cells in ankylosing spondylitis. This clonotype occurred many times. Each CDR3 protein gets one entry after TCRdb re-called the 5' RACE reads with MiXCR. The profile shows about 260,000 distinct CDR3 sequences, roughly a quarter of them singletons. CDR1 and CDR2 from the germline V gene are DFQATT and SNEGSKA (reference sequence). This CDR3 is 14 amino acids long. V gave up 5 bases and J gave up 4 bases, with 14 bases separating them. The source material was blood, either unsorted or a sorted T cell fraction (not recorded which). The TCR originated in a male donor with ankylosing spondylitis or in good health (not recorded which). V gene TRBV20-1 combines with J gene TRBJ2-2; weak D call: TRBD1 (6 bases). CDR3: CSALGARGTGELFF. The CDR3 DNA reads TGCAGTGCTTTGGGGGCCCGAGGCACCGGGGAGCTGTTTTTT.